The 7 T cell receptor beta chains below all came from one sample that was sequenced in a study of sequential checkpoint blockade in melanoma. Stated treatment: randomized to nivolumab then ipilimumab (arm A) or the reverse (arm B). Data came from immunoSEQ multiplex PCR; TCRdb stores just in-frame clones and leaves some out. Here the sample spans about 38,000 clones, approximately 91% being singletons. Sample: CD8+ T cells sorted from blood (inferred from file names), taken from a patient given nivolumab and ipilimumab in sequence. These receptors were obtained from a human donor with melanoma.

The chain carries TRBV25-1 and TRBJ2-7, with 9 bases aligning to TRBD1. V lost 4 bases to trimming and J lost 3 bases; unmatched junction nucleotides: 7. The V gene's germline CDR1 is MGHDK and CDR2 SYGVNS. There are 15 residues in the CDR3. The CDR3 coding sequence is TGTGCCAGCAGTGGGGTCGACAGGGGGAACTACGAGCAGTACTTC. It specifies CASSGVDRGNYEQYF.

The rearrangement joins TRBV4-1 to TRBJ2-7, with TRBD2 matching over 7 bases. This CDR3 is built from 16 residues. The V and J ends lost 0 bases and 3 bases, in that order; junction bases with no gene match: 8. Germline-derived CDR1 and CDR2 are MGHRA and YSYEKL. Written as DNA, the CDR3 is TGCGCCAGCAGCCAAGATCAGGCCGGGACTATCTACGAGCAGTACTTC. Amino acid sequence: CASSQDQAGTIYEQYF.

Worth noting for this clone: An end of the junction differs from the germline gene, which may be a read error. V and J are TRBV10-2 and TRBJ2-1; 11 bases are a match to TRBD2. The germline V gene has CDR1 WSHSY and CDR2 SAAADI. There are 15 residues in the CDR3. This CDR3 reads CASSRTSGYYDEQFF. The CDR3 DNA reads as TGCGCCAGCAGTCGGACTAGCGGGTACTACGATGAGCAGTTCTTC.

V gene TRBV19 combines with J gene TRBJ1-5, with a weak D call TRBD1 (6 bases). Germline V CDR1 and CDR2: LNHDA, SQIVND (reference sequence). With 2 bases removed from V and 5 bases from J, the gap between germline ends came to 10 bases. The CDR3 spans 14 residues. This CDR3 is CASSISGAYQPQHF. In DNA form, the CDR3 reads TGTGCCAGTAGTATATCAGGGGCCTATCAGCCCCAGCATTTT.

This chain links TRBV11-1 with TRBJ2-1, with 14 bases lining up with TRBD2. CDR3 length equals 15 residues. Germline V CDR1 and CDR2: SGHAT, FQDESV (reference sequence). Unmatched junction bases numbered 4, after V lost 6 bases and J lost 6 bases. CDR3 sequence (DNA): TGTGCCAGCAGTTGGACTAGCGGGAGGTTCAATGAGCAGTTCTTC. Translated: CASSWTSGRFNEQFF.

This clone was found a few times. At one boundary the junction diverges from the germline segment, which might be a read error. This sequence joins TRBV10-3 and TRBJ2-7, with 8 bases fitting TRBD1. The CDR3 contains 12 residues. Germline CDR1 is ENHRY and CDR2 is SYGVKD. The CDR3 reads CAIGDRGYEQYF. The CDR3 DNA follows: TGTGCCATCGGTGACAGGGGTTACGAGCAGTACTTC.

The V gene is TRBV9, the J gene TRBJ2-7, with 9 bases aligning to TRBD1. CDR1 SGDLS and CDR2 YYNGEE come from the germline V gene. The V and J ends lost 4 bases and 6 bases, in that order; junction bases with no gene match: 11. CDR3 size: 15 residues. CDR3 sequence reads: CASSLQDRGDGEQYF. CDR3 sequence (DNA): TGTGCCAGCAGCCTACAAGACAGGGGGGATGGCGAGCAGTACTTC.